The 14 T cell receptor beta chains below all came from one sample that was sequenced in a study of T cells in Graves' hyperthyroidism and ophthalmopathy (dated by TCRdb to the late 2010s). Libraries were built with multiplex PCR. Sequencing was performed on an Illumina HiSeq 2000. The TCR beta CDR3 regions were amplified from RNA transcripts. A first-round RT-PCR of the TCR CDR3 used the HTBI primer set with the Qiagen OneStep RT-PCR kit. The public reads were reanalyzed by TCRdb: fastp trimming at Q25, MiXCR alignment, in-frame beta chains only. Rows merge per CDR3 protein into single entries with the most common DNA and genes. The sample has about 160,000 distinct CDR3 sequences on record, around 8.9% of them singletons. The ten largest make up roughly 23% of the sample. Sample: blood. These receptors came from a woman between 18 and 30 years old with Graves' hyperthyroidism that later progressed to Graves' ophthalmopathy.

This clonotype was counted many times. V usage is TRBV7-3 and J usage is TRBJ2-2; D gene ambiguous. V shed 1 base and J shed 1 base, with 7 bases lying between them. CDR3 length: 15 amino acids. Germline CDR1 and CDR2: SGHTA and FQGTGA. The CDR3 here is CASSLITGNTGELFF. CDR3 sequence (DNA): TGTGCCAGCAGCTTAATTACGGGGAACACCGGGGAGCTGTTTTTT.

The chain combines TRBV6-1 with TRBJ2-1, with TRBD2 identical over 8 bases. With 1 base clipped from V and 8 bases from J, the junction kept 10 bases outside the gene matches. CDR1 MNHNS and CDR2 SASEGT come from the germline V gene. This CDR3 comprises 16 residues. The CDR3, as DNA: TGTGCCAGCAGTGAAGACCCGGGACTAGTATTCTATGAGCAGTTCTTC. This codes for CASSEDPGLVFYEQFF.

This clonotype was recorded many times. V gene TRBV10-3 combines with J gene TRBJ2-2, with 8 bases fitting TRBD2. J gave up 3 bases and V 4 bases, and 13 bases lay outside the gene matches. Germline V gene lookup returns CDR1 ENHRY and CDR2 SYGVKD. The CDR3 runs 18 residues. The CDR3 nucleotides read TGTGCCATCAGTGGACCAAGCGGGGGAGTTTTGGACACCGGGGAGCTGTTTTTT. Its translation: CAISGPSGGVLDTGELFF.

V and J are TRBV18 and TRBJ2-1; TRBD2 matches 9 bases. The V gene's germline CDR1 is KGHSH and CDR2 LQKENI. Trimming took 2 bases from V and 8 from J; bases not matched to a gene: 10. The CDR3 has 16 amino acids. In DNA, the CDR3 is TGTGCCAGCTCACCATACAAGGCGGGAGGGCACGATGAGCAGTTCTTC. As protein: CASSPYKAGGHDEQFF.

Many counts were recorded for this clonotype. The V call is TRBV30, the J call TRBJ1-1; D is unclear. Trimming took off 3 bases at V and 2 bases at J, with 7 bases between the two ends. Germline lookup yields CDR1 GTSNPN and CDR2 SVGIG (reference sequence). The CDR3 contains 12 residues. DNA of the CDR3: TGTGCCTGGAGGCACACTAACACTGAAGCTTTCTTT. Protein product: CAWRHTNTEAFF. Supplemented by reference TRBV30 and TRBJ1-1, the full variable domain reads SQTIHQWPATLVQPVGSPLSLECTVEGTSNPNLYWYRQAAGRGLQLLFYSVGIGQISSEVPQNLSASRPQDRQFILSSKKLLLSDSGFYLCAWRHTNTEAFFGQGTRLTVV.

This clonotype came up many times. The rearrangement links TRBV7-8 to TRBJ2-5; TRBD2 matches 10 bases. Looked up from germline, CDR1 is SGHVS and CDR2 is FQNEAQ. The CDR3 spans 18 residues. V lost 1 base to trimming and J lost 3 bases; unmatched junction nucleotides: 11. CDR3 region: CASSLDPSSGRREETQYF. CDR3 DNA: TGTGCCAGCAGCTTAGACCCCTCTAGCGGGAGACGAGAAGAGACCCAGTACTTC.

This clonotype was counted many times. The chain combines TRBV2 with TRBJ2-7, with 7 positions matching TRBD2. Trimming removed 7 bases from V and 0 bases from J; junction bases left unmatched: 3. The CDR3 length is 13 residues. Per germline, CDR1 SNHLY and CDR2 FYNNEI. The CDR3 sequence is CASTGGGSYEQYF. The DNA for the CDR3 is TGTGCCAGCACCGGCGGGGGCTCCTACGAGCAGTACTTC.

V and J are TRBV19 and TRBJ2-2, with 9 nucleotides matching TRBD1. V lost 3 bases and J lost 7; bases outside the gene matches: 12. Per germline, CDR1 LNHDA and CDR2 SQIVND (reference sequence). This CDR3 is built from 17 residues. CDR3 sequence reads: CASSITPDRGSSGELFF. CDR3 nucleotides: TGTGCCAGTAGTATTACCCCAGACAGGGGGTCCAGCGGGGAGCTGTTTTTT.

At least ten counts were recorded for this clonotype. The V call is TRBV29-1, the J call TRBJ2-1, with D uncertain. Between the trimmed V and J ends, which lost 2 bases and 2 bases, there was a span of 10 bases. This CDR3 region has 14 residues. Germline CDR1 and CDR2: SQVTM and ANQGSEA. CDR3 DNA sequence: TGCAGCGTTGAATGGCAGGCGGCCTACAATGAGCAGTTCTTC. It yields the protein CSVEWQAAYNEQFF.

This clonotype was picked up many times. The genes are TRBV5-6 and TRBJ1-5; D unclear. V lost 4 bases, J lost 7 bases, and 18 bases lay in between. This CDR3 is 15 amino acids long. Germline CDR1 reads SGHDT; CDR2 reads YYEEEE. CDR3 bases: TGTGCCAGCAGCATCGCCGGACTCAATAGCCAGCCCCAGCATTTT. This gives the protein CASSIAGLNSQPQHF.

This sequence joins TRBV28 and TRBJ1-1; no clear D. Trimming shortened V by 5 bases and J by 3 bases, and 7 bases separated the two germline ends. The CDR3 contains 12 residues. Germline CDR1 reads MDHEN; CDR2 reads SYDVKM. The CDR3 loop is CASSASYTEAFF. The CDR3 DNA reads TGTGCCAGCAGTGCCTCGTACACTGAAGCTTTCTTT.

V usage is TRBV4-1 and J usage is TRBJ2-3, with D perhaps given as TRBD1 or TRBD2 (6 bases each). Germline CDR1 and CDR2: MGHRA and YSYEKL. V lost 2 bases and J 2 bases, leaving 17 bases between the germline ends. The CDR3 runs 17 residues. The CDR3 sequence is CASSQPDGGRYTDTQYF. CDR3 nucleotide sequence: TGCGCCAGCAGCCAACCTGATGGGGGGCGATACACAGATACGCAGTATTTT.

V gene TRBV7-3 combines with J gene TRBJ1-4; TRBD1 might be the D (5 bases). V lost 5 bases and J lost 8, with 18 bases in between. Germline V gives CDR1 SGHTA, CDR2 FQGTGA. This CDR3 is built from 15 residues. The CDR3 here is CASSPGGSVWEKLFF. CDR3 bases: TGTGCCAGCAGCCCGGGGGGGAGTGTTTGGGAAAAACTGTTTTTT.

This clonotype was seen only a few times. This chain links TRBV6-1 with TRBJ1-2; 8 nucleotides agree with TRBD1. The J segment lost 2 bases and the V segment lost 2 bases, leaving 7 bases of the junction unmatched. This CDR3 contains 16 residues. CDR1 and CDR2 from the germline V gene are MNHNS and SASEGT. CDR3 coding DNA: TGTGCCAGCAGTGAATTGTTTGGACAGGGCAACTATGGCTACACCTTC. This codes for CASSELFGQGNYGYTF.